In its sample, the clone carrying this T cell receptor beta chain was seen a few times. Antigen specificity is unknown. This entry is derived from a study of shared clonotypes between healthy human individuals. Findings of the study overall: Specimens sampled were limited to blood, with tissue repertoires likely differing. Having only a few donors restricted how much genetic and exposure-history diversity was captured.

Only CD45RO-negative cells positively selected for CCR7 counted as naive CD8 cells, so terminally differentiated effector memory CD45RA+ cells were excluded. All donors were healthy HIV-negative adults lacking recent acute infections or vaccinations. The study drew all its donors from Caucasian adults living in Nashville, Tennessee. Generated by immunoSEQ multiplex PCR, the TCRdb table keeps only in-frame clones and is missing some. The table lists about 2,100,000 clones, roughly 91% of them singletons. V lost 4 bases and J lost 7, with 16 bases in between. The CDR3 extends over 14 amino acids. The V gene's germline CDR1 is MGHRA and CDR2 YSYEKL.

V usage is TRBV4-1 and J usage is TRBJ1-1, with D unresolved. The clonotype was recovered from a man younger than 35 in good health. Some clones in this sample may be carry-over from other donors' samples. The sequenced sample was naive CD8+ T cells from PBMCs. The CDR3 protein is CASSLNTRVREAFF. The CDR3 bases are TGCGCCAGCAGCCTCAATACAAGGGTCCGTGAAGCTTTCTTT.